This T cell receptor (beta chain) is drawn from a study of T cell responses to AZD1222 COVID-19 vaccine (dated by TCRdb to the early 2020s). At the level of the whole study: AZD1222 recipients given second doses at about 4 weeks or at about 12 weeks were pooled, since spike-specific TCR depth and breadth were not found to differ between the two schedules. A total of 233 trial participants underwent TCR sequencing, of whom 200 to 220 had received two doses of AZD1222 and about 25 had received two doses of the MenACWY control vaccine. Enrollment into the trials was organized by age into subgroups of 18-55, 56-69 and 70-plus years, and those subgroups contained roughly 160, 29 and 62 TCR-sequenced participants, respectively.

The CDR3 regions of human TCRbeta chains were analyzed by immunosequencing. The source study handled its data this way. Repertoire TCRs were matched against a reference library of SARS-CoV-2-specific TCRs generated with the MIRA antigen-specificity platform. Breadth was defined as the fraction of unique TCRs that were SARS-CoV-2-associated. Depth was defined as the fraction of total T cells that were SARS-CoV-2-associated. Using the MIRA data, each spike-specific TCR was assigned both to the spike region to which the TCR was reactive and to a CD4 or CD8 class. Log10-transformed breadth and depth values were compared by one-way ANOVA with Sidak's multiple comparisons tests. TCRdb retrieved this table from immuneACCESS and kept in-frame rearrangements only. Not all clones are present; in checked studies, unresolved V genes account for under half, and no reason is known for the remainder. From that table come the V and J calls and clone size; the DNA was used to work out D and trimming. This sample comprises around 110,000 clones, about 90% of them detected only once. The ten largest make up 7.5% to 8% of the sample.

The time point label, as the study defines it: baseline before first vaccination. Vaccinee samples were obtained from the UK trials COV001 and COV002, which included a single-blind randomized controlled phase 2/3 trial of AZD1222 (ChAdOx1 nCoV-19) in healthy adults. For TCRbeta chain sequencing, PBMC samples were collected from trial participants at day 0 and at day 28 after the second dose. The CDR3 numbers 14 residues from cysteine through phenylalanine. CDR3 DNA only is kept here, 42 bases in frame from base 1. The germline V gene provides CDR1 KGHDR and CDR2 SFDVKD. Relative to germline, V is 1 base shorter and J is 7 bases shorter, with 10 bases between their ends. General conclusions and limits of the study: Participants were mostly white British and included more females than males, and it was suggested by the authors that clonal diversity may have been underestimated. In the small 56-69-year group, the increase in depth fell short of significance, most likely because of low power. Because no day 14 peak-response samples were available, the repertoires could be characterized only after the peak T cell response. Epitopes outside the regions mutated in the B.1.351 and B.1.1.7 variants were reportedly recognized by nearly half of the unique spike-specific TCRs. Vaccine-associated CD4 TCRs spanned the whole spike protein, with dominant responses in regions 160-218 and 743-854. After two AZD1222 doses, both the breadth and the depth of spike-specific TCRs were significantly higher than at day 0 and than in MenACWY recipients. Conclusions about previously exposed vaccinees are limited because only six or seven AZD1222 recipients were SARS-CoV-2 seropositive at baseline.

As for this clone: Its target antigen remains unknown. Base qualities were left out, and no much larger clone turns up one base away.

In this chain, TRBV24-1 is recombined with TRBJ2-1; a confident D gene designation cannot be given. The receptor comes from an adult in good health. The sequences come from peripheral blood, collected on day 0 of AZD1222 vaccination. The CDR3 protein: CATSDFDGGNEQFF. The nucleotides read TGTGCCACCAGTGATTTCGACGGTGGAAATGAGCAGTTCTTC.